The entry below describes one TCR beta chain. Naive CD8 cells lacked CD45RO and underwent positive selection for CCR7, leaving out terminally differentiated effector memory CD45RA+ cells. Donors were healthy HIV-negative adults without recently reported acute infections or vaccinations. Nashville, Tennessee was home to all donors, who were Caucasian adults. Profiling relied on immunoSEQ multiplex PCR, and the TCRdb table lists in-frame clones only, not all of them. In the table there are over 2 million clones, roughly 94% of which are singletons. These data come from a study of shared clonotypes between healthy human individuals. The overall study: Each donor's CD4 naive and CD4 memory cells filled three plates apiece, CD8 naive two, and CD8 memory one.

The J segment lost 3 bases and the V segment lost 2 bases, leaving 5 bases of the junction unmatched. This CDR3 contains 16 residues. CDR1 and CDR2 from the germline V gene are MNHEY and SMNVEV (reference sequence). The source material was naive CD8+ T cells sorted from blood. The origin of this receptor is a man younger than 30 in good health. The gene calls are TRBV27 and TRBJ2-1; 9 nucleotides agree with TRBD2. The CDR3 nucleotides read TGTGCCAGCAGTTTAGCGGGAGGGGGAGGCTACAATGAGCAGTTCTTC. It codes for CASSLAGGGGYNEQFF.